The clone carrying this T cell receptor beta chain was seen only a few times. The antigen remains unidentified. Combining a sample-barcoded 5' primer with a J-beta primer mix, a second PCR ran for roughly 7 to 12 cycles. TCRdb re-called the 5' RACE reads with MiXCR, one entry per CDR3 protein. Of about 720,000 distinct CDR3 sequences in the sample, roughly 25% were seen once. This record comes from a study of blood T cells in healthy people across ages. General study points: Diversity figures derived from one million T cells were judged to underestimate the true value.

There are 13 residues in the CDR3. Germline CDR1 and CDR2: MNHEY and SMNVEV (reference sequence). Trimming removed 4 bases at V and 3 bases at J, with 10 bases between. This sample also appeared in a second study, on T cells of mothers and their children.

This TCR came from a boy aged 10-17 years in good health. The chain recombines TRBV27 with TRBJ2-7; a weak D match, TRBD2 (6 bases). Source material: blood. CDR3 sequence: CASSSGLHYEQYF. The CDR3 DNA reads TGTGCCAGCAGTTCGGGACTCCACTACGAGCAGTACTTC.